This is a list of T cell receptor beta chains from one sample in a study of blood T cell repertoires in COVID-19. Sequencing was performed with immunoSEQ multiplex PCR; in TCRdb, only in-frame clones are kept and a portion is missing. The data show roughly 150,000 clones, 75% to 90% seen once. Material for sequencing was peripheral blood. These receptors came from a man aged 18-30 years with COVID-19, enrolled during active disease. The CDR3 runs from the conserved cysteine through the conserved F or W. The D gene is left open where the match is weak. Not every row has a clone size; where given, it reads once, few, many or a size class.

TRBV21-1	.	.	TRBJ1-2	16	TGTGCCAGCAGCATCCGATCCGACAGGGCTGCCTATGGCTACACCTTC	CASSIRSDRAAYGYTF
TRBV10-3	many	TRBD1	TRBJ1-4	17	TGTGCCATCAGTGAGTCGACAGGGGGCCGCGGTAATGAAAAACTGTTTTTT	CAISESTGGRGNEKLFF
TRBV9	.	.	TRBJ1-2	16	TGTGCCAGCAGCGGGGGGCCCGGGGGGCTCAGCTATGGCTACACCTTC	CASSGGPGGLSYGYTF
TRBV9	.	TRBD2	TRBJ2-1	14	TGTGCCAGCAGCGTCCGGACTAGCAGCGATGAGCAGTTCTTC	CASSVRTSSDEQFF
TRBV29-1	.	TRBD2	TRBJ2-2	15	TGCAGCGTTGTTGGGGGGGAGGCAGCAACCGGGGAGCTGTTTTTT	CSVVGGEAATGELFF
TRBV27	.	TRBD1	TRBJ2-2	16	TGTGCCAGCAGTCCCGGGACAGGAGGAGACTTCGGGGAGCTGTTTTTT	CASSPGTGGDFGELFF
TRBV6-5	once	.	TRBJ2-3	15	TGTGCCAGCAGTTACGGCAGGTCCAGCACAGATACGCAGTATTTT	CASSYGRSSTDTQYF
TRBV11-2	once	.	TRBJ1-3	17	TGTGCCAGCAGCTTTTCTCCGACAGCTAGCTCTGGAAACACCATATATTTT	CASSFSPTASSGNTIYF
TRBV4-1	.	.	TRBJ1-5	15	TGCGCCAGCAGCCAAGGTCGACAGGTCAATCAGCCCCAGCATTTT	CASSQGRQVNQPQHF
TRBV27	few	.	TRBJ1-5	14	TGTGCCAGCAGTTTATCGGCAGGGCGTCAGCCCCAGCATTTT	CASSLSAGRQPQHF
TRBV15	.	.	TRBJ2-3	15	TGTGCCACCAGCGGACGACTAGGCGGCACAGATACGCAGTATTTT	CATSGRLGGTDTQYF
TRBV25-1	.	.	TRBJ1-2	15	TGTGCCAGCAGTGACAACATATTTGGCGGCTATGGCTACACCTTC	CASSDNIFGGYGYTF
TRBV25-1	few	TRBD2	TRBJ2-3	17	TGTGCCAGCAGTGACCTTAGACTAGCGGGACGCACAGATACGCAGTATTTT	CASSDLRLAGRTDTQYF
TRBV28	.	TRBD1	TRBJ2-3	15	TGTGCCAGCAGTGCCCGACAGGGGGTCAGAGATACGCAGTATTTT	CASSARQGVRDTQYF
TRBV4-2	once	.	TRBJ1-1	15	TGTGCCAGCAGCCAGTTACAGGGCCTAAACACTGAAGCTTTCTTT	CASSQLQGLNTEAFF
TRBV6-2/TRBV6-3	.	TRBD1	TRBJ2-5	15	TGTGCCAGCAGTTACTTTGGGACAGCCCAAGAGACCCAGTACTTC	CASSYFGTAQETQYF
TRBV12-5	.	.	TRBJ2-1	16	TGTGCTAGTGGTCAAACCCCATGGGGCCAATACAATGAGCAGTTCTTC	CASGQTPWGQYNEQFF
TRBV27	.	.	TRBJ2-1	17	TGTGCCAGCAGCGCCAGGGCCGGGACTCCCTATGATGGGGAGCAGTTCTTC	CASSARAGTPYDGEQFF
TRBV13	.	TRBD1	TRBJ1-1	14	TGTGCCAGCAGCCCCGACAGGGTGGCGGCTGAAGCTTTCTTT	CASSPDRVAAEAFF
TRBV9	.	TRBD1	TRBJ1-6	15	TGTGCCAGCAGCGTAGGTGCACAGGGGGGTTCACCCCTCCACTTT	CASSVGAQGGSPLHF
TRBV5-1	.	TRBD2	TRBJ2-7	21	TGCGCCAGCAGCTCGAGGACAGGGGCGCGAATAGCGGGGGGGAGCTCCTACGAGCAGTACTTC	CASSSRTGARIAGGSSYEQYF
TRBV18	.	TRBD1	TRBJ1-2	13	TGTGCCAGCTCACCATCAGGGGGCTATGGCTACACCTTC	CASSPSGGYGYTF
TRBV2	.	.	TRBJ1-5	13	TGTGCCAGCAGGGAAACAGGGTATCAGCCCCAGCATTTT	CASRETGYQPQHF
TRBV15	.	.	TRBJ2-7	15	TGTGCCACCAGCAGAGGTTTCCAGGGGACGTACGAGCAGTACTTC	CATSRGFQGTYEQYF
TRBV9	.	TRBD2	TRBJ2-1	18	TGTGCCAGCAGCGTAGACCCGGGGACTAGCGGGAGGGGCAATGAGCAGTTCTTC	CASSVDPGTSGRGNEQFF
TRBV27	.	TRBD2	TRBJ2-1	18	TGTGCCAGCAGTTTACCCAGGACTAGCGGGAGATTATACAATGAGCAGTTCTTC	CASSLPRTSGRLYNEQFF
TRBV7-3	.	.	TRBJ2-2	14	TGTGCCAGCAGAAAAGACTTGAACACCGGGGAGCTGTTTTTT	CASRKDLNTGELFF
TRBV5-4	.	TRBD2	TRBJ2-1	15	TGTGCCAGCAGCCGGGGACTAGCGGTCTTCAATGAGCAGTTCTTC	CASSRGLAVFNEQFF
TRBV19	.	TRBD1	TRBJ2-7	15	TGTGCCAGTAGTATAGGGACAGGGGGCACCTACGAGCAGTACTTC	CASSIGTGGTYEQYF
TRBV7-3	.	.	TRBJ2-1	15	TGTGCCAGCAGCTCCCGGGTAGCGGACTACAATGAGCAGTTCTTC	CASSSRVADYNEQFF
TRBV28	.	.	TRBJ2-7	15	TGTGCCAGCAGTTTAGCGGGGGACATCTCCTACGAGCAGTACTTC	CASSLAGDISYEQYF
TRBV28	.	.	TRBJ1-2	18	TGTGCCAGCAGTTTATTTGTCGGTCGGGTTGGAGCTAACTATGGCTACACCTTC	CASSLFVGRVGANYGYTF
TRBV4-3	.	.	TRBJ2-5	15	TGCGCCAGCAGCCGCAACGGACAGAATCAAGAGACCCAGTACTTC	CASSRNGQNQETQYF
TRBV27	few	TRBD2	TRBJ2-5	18	TGTGCCAGCAGTTTCCTCACTCCAGGTGCGGGAGGTCGAGAGACCCAGTACTTC	CASSFLTPGAGGRETQYF
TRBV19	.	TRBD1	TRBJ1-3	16	TGTGCCAGTAGTCAACGGGGGACAGCGGGCGGAAACACCATATATTTT	CASSQRGTAGGNTIYF
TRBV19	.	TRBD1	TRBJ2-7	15	TGTGCCAGTAGTAACGGACAGGGACGGACCTACGAGCAGTACTTC	CASSNGQGRTYEQYF
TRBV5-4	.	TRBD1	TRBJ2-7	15	TGTGCCAGCAGCTTGCGACAGGGGGCGATCTACGAGCAGTACTTC	CASSLRQGAIYEQYF
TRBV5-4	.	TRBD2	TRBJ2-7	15	TGTGCCAGCAGCGCCGGACTAGCGGTGACCTACGAGCAGTACTTC	CASSAGLAVTYEQYF
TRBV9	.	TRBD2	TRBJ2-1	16	TGTGCCAGCAGCGTAGGAGGACTAGCGGGAGGCAATGAGCAGTTCTTC	CASSVGGLAGGNEQFF
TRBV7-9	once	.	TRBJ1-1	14	TGTGCCAGCAGCGCGGGAGGGTTGAGCACTGAAGCTTTCTTT	CASSAGGLSTEAFF
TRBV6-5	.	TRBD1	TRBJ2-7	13	TGTGCCAGCACACAGGGGGCCTCCTACGAGCAGTACTTC	CASTQGASYEQYF
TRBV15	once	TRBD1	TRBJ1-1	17	TGTGCCACCAGAAGATTGGACAGGGGAGTCCCGAACACTGAAGCTTTCTTT	CATRRLDRGVPNTEAFF
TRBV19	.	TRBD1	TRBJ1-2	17	TGTGCCAGTAGTACTCCGGGACAGGGGGTATCGTTATATGGCTACACCTTC	CASSTPGQGVSLYGYTF
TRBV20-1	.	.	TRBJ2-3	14	TGCAGTGCTAGTTTTCTAGTTAGCACAGATACGCAGTATTTT	CSASFLVSTDTQYF
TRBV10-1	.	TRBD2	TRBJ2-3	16	TGCGCCAGCAGTGACCTCCTAGCGGGGAACACAGATACGCAGTATTTT	CASSDLLAGNTDTQYF
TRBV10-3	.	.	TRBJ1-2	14	TGTGCCATCAGGCCCGCGGGAGCTAACTATGGCTACACCTTC	CAIRPAGANYGYTF
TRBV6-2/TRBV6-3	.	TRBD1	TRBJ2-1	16	TGTGCCAGCAGCCAAAGGGGGACAGGCTCGAATTTCGAGCAGTTCTTC	CASSQRGTGSNFEQFF
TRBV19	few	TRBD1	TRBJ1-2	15	TGTGCCAGTAGCTCCCGACAGGGAATTACCTATGGCTACACCTTC	CASSSRQGITYGYTF
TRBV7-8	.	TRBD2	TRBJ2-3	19	TGTGCCAGCAGCTTAATCTTGGGACTAGCGGGAGATTTGGTAGATACGCAGTATTTT	CASSLILGLAGDLVDTQYF
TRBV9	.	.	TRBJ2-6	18	TGTGCCAGCAGCGTAACGACAGCCCTCCGGTCTGGGGCCAACGTCCTGACTTTC	CASSVTTALRSGANVLTF
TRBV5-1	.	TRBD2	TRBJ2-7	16	TGCGCCAGCAGCGGGAGGGTTTCGGTTACTTCCTACGAGCAGTACTTC	CASSGRVSVTSYEQYF
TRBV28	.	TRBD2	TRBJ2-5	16	TGTGCCAGCAGTTTTGTGGCTAGCGGGAGTGGTGAGACCCAGTACTTC	CASSFVASGSGETQYF
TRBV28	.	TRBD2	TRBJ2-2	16	TGTGCCAGCACCCTCGGACTAGCGGGTAACACCGGGGAGCTGTTTTTT	CASTLGLAGNTGELFF
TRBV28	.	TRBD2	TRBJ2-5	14	TGTGCCAGTAAACTAGCGGGAGCGGAAGAGACCCAGTACTTC	CASKLAGAEETQYF
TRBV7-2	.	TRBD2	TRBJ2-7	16	TGTGCCAGCAGCTTAGTCCTAGCGGGAGGGCCCTACGAGCAGTACTTC	CASSLVLAGGPYEQYF